This T cell receptor beta chain emerged from a study of blood T cell repertoires in COVID-19. Across the study: The United States, Italy and Spain provided the acute and convalescent COVID-19 samples. T cells, B-cell-depleted T cells, or PBMCs provided the cDNA or gDNA that served as material.

The length of the CDR3 is 13 residues. The ends were cut back, 6 bases at V and 8 bases at J, with 16 bases in the middle. Data came from immunoSEQ multiplex PCR; TCRdb stores just in-frame clones and leaves some out. The data contain approximately 400,000 clones, roughly 92% of them singletons. The participants were between roughly 18 and 100 years old and came from under 25 US areas. The receptor's source is a woman between 40 and 50 years old who had been exposed to COVID-19. The chain links TRBV12-3 or TRBV12-4 to TRBJ1-2, with D perhaps matching TRBD1 (5 bases). The material sequenced was PBMCs or T cells enriched from blood (not recorded which). The CDR3 DNA follows: TGTGCCAGCAGATCCCGTCTACCAGGGGGCTACACCTTC. Encoded protein: CASRSRLPGGYTF.